Listed here are 17 T cell receptor beta chains from one sample, sequenced in a study of CD8+CD57+ T cells in acquired aplastic anemia (dated by TCRdb to the late 2010s). Patients chosen for sequencing had shown expansion of CD8+CD57+ cells by flow cytometry. Sequencing was carried out with an Illumina HiSeq 2000. TCR beta VDJ combination and CDR3 sequence profiling used genomic DNA as the template. TCRdb redid the processing of the public reads, applying fastp at Q25 and MiXCR, and retained in-frame beta chains. Rows merge per CDR3 protein into single entries with the most common DNA and genes. The sample table records more than 150,000 distinct CDR3 sequences; approximately 48% of these occur just once. The biggest ten clones account for 10% to 15% of the sample. The sequenced sample consisted of sorted CD4+, CD8+, or CD8+CD57+ T cells (not recorded which) from PBMCs. Every receptor here comes from a human donor with aplastic anemia.

The J gene is TRBJ2-3, the V gene TRBV10-2; D not certain. CDR1 WSHSY and CDR2 SAAADI come from the germline V gene. V dropped 7 bases and J dropped 3 bases, with 11 bases sitting between them. There are 13 residues in the CDR3. The CDR3 loop is CASTLGSTDTQYF. The CDR3 nucleotides read TGCGCCAGCACCCTGGGCAGTACAGATACGCAGTATTTT.

This clonotype was seen many times. The V gene is TRBV11-2, the J gene TRBJ2-7; 7 bases align to TRBD1. The germline gives CDR1 SGHAT, CDR2 FQNNGV. V shed 1 base and J 3 bases; nucleotides not matched to a gene: 6. CDR3 length equals 15 residues. DNA for the CDR3: TGTGCCAGCAGCTTAGGGACAGGCTCATTCTACGAGCAGTACTTC. This encodes CASSLGTGSFYEQYF.

The sample holds many counts of this clonotype. V usage is TRBV5-8 and J usage is TRBJ1-2; D is perhaps TRBD1 (5 bases). Germline lookup yields CDR1 SGHTS and CDR2 YDEGEE. Trimming stripped 1 base from V and 4 bases from J, with 8 bases between. This CDR3 is built from 13 residues. CDR3 loop: CASSLQGTYGYTF. DNA of the CDR3: TGTGCCAGCAGCTTGCAGGGTACCTATGGCTACACCTTC.

J is TRBJ2-3 and V is TRBV7-6; a possible D gene is TRBD2 (5 bases). The CDR3 contains 16 residues. Germline assignment: CDR1 SGHVS and CDR2 FNYEAQ. The ends were cut back, 5 bases at V and 3 bases at J, with 18 bases in the middle. In DNA form, the CDR3 reads TGTGCCAGCAGCCCCTTCGCGGGCCGACAAACAGATACGCAGTATTTT. This sequence encodes CASSPFAGRQTDTQYF.

This clonotype is a singleton in its sample. The chain employs TRBV15 and TRBJ2-7; D ambiguous. With 2 bases removed from V and 0 bases from J, the gap between germline ends came to 11 bases. The germline V gene has CDR1 LNHNV and CDR2 YYDKDF (reference sequence). This CDR3 is 15 amino acids long. CDR3 residues: CATSRRAASSYEQYF. The DNA for the CDR3 is TGTGCCACCAGCAGAAGGGCGGCGAGCTCCTACGAGCAGTACTTC.

The CDR3 DNA follows: TGTGCCACCAGCCGACTGGGACAGACCTACGAGCAGTACTTC. Its translation: CATSRLGQTYEQYF. The V call is TRBV15, the J call TRBJ2-7; 7 bases match TRBD1. CDR1 and CDR2 from the germline V gene are LNHNV and YYDKDF (reference sequence). The CDR3 covers 14 residues. The V and J ends lost 5 bases and 2 bases, in that order; junction bases with no gene match: 6.

This clonotype was picked up many times. The chain carries TRBV6-4 and TRBJ1-5; D perhaps matches TRBD1 (5 bases). The CDR3 consists of 12 residues. V shed 8 bases and J shed 5 bases, with 10 bases lying between them. Germline CDR1 is MRHNA and CDR2 is SNTAGT. The CDR3 sequence: CASLDSHQPQHF. In DNA, the CDR3 is TGTGCCAGCCTAGACAGTCATCAGCCCCAGCATTTT.

This rearrangement joins TRBV2 to TRBJ1-1; D remains ambiguous. Germline-derived CDR1 and CDR2 are SNHLY and FYNNEI. The CDR3 has 13 residues. V was shortened by 6 bases and J by 1 base, with 9 bases between the two germline ends. The CDR3 sequence is CASSNDGNTEAFF. The CDR3 nucleotides are TGTGCCAGCAGCAACGACGGGAACACTGAAGCTTTCTTT.

The CDR3 coding sequence is TGTGCCAGCAGCCCAGGGATGTACAATCAGCCCCAGCATTTT. This gives the protein CASSPGMYNQPQHF. The chain uses TRBV7-2 and TRBJ1-5; D is perhaps TRBD1 (5 bases). The germline V gene has CDR1 SGHTA and CDR2 FQGNSA. The CDR3 consists of 14 residues. V lost 5 bases and J lost 3, with 11 bases in between.

This clonotype was seen ten or more times. The chain uses TRBV20-1 and TRBJ2-3; the match to TRBD2 covers 8 bases. CDR1 is DFQATT, CDR2 SNEGSKA, per germline (reference sequence). Germline trimming cut 3 bases from V and 7 bases from J; bases unmatched to any gene: 12. The CDR3 has 15 residues. This CDR3 is CSASSWAGGFNTQYF. The CDR3 DNA follows: TGCAGTGCTAGCTCTTGGGCGGGGGGTTTTAATACGCAGTATTTT.

This chain joins TRBV6-1 and TRBJ1-1, with D unclear. This CDR3 has 12 amino acids. The germline V and J ends were trimmed by 7 bases and 4 bases, with 10 bases remaining between them. Germline assignment: CDR1 MNHNS and CDR2 SASEGT. CDR3 residues: CASIDRGTEAFF. Written as DNA, the CDR3 is TGTGCCAGCATAGACCGCGGCACTGAAGCTTTCTTT.

This clonotype was seen at least ten times. The genes are TRBV7-3 and TRBJ2-5; 9 bases agree with TRBD1. Trimming at V came to 0 bases and at J to 5 bases, leaving 4 bases not matched to a gene. The CDR3 runs to 15 residues. Germline assignment: CDR1 SGHTA and CDR2 FQGTGA. CDR3 sequence: CASSLTGTGRETQYF. The CDR3 nucleotides are TGTGCCAGCAGCTTAACCGGGACAGGGAGGGAGACCCAGTACTTC. Using reference TRBV7-3 and TRBJ2-5 for the parts outside the CDR3, the full variable domain is GAGVSQTPSNKVTEKGKYVELRCDPISGHTALYWYRQSLGQGPEFLIYFQGTGAADDSGLPNDRFFAVRPEGSVSTLKIQRTERGDSAVYLCASSLTGTGRETQYFGPGTRLLVL.

The chain links TRBV10-1 to TRBJ1-1, with D maybe TRBD1 (6 bases). This CDR3 spans 16 amino acids. Trimming took 3 bases from V and 4 from J, leaving 18 bases between them. The V gene's germline CDR1 is WNHNN and CDR2 SYGVQD (reference sequence). The CDR3 coding sequence is TGCGCCAGCAGTGACTGGGGGGCGGGTATAGGCACTGAAGCTTTCTTT. Translation gives CASSDWGAGIGTEAFF.

A remark on this clonotype: At one end, the junction sequence differs from germline, possibly due to a read error. This CDR3 reads CASRDLAGGLKTQYF. CDR3 nucleotide sequence: TGTGCTAGCAGGGACCTGGCGGGGGGGCTAAAGACCCAGTACTTC. The rearrangement joins TRBV7-7 to TRBJ2-5; 9 positions match TRBD2. CDR1 and CDR2 from the germline V gene are SSHAT and FNYEAQ (reference sequence). The CDR3 has 15 amino acids.

There are many counts of this clonotype. V and J are TRBV12-5 and TRBJ1-6, with D possibly matching TRBD1 (6 bases). Germline V gene data show CDR1 as LGHNT and CDR2 as FRNRAP. With 9 bases removed from V and 4 bases from J, the gap between germline ends came to 22 bases. The CDR3 extends over 17 amino acids. This CDR3 reads CARGKNRELAYNSPLHF. The CDR3 coding sequence is TGTGCTAGGGGAAAGAACAGGGAACTGGCGTATAATTCACCCCTCCACTTT.

The chain is built from TRBV2 and TRBJ2-2; D uncertain. Germline loops: CDR1 SNHLY, CDR2 FYNNEI. There are 14 residues in the CDR3. V was cut by 7 bases and J by 2 bases, with 11 bases left in between. The CDR3 DNA reads TGTGCCAGCACCCTGGGCCGCAACACCGGGGAGCTGTTTTTT. Protein: CASTLGRNTGELFF.

This chain connects TRBV4-2 to TRBJ1-5, with TRBD1 matching over 7 bases. J lost 5 bases, V lost 4 bases, and 2 bases had no gene match. This CDR3 region has 13 residues. Germline V lookup: CDR1 LGHNA, CDR2 YNFKEQ. The CDR3 spells CASSPGQDQPQHF. The CDR3 DNA follows: TGTGCCAGCAGCCCTGGACAGGATCAGCCCCAGCATTTT.